The clone carrying this T cell receptor beta chain was found many times. Its target is unknown. These data originate in a study of Graves' ophthalmopathy and Graves' hyperthyroidism. Germline assignment: CDR1 DFQATT and CDR2 SNEGSKA (reference sequence). V dropped 0 bases and J dropped 3; count of bases not matched to a gene: 4. The CDR3 totals 14 residues. The authors amplified TCR beta CDR3 regions, and they did so from RNA transcripts for repertoire sequencing. The authors performed first-round RT-PCR with HTBI primers and then a second-round multiplex PCR. Each CDR3 protein gets one entry after TCRdb re-called the multiplex PCR reads with MiXCR. The sample records over 150,000 distinct CDR3 sequences, roughly two fifths being singletons. Overall study findings and caveats: Ophthalmopathy progression was predicted by the model at approximately 71% sensitivity and less than 80% specificity.

Sequencing used peripheral blood. The sequence was collected from a woman aged 40-49 years with Graves' ophthalmopathy. The gene calls are TRBV20-1 and TRBJ1-2; TRBD1 matches at 7 bases. The CDR3: CSARDTGAHYGYTF. CDR3 DNA: TGCAGTGCTAGAGATACAGGGGCCCACTATGGCTACACCTTC.